This TCR beta chain was recorded in a study of T cell repertoires in cytomegalovirus infection. Study-wide context: Public signatures in TCR beta pointed to CMV infection and matching HLA type.

The CDR3 is 14 amino acids. Germline lookup yields CDR1 MDHEN and CDR2 SYDVKM. The V and J ends lost 5 bases and 0 bases respectively, with 10 bases between them. Concerning this clonotype itself: Its target is not known.

From the reads, TCRdb called clonotypes with MiXCR, one entry per CDR3 protein. The profile shows approximately 110,000 distinct CDR3 sequences, approximately 28% of them singletons. The sequence derives from a human donor in good health (CMV status not recorded). Some clones in this sample may be carry-over from other donors' samples. The specimen was CD8+ T cells from cultured PBMCs, collected from culture after CMV antigen stimulation. The chain couples TRBV28 to TRBJ1-1; D unclear. CDR3 protein: CASSVGEMNTEAFF. The DNA for the CDR3 is TGTGCCAGCAGTGTCGGGGAGATGAACACTGAAGCTTTCTTT.